This T cell receptor (beta chain) was profiled in a study of post-analysis software for immune sequencing data. The V gene's germline CDR1 is GTSNPN and CDR2 SVGIG (reference sequence). The CDR3 totals 12 residues. V was shortened by 3 bases and J by 0 bases, with 4 bases between the two germline ends. Study-wide findings and caveats: Comparison with controls showed significantly lower normalized Chao1 diversity in multiple sclerosis patients. Comparison of patients with controls showed a handful of TRBV segments more frequent in patients, TRBV5-6, TRBV5-1 and TRBV20-1 among them. Samples sharing a preparation batch grouped tightly together when assessed by F measure.

Unique molecular identifiers were carried by the TCR beta cDNA libraries. TCRdb called the PCR reads again in MiXCR, with one record for every CDR3 protein. The profile shows roughly 670,000 distinct CDR3 sequences, approximately 59% of them singletons. In its sample, this clonotype was seen a few times. Its antigen remains unknown. This chain connects TRBV30 to TRBJ2-3, with unresolved D. Sequences were obtained from blood. This TCR was sampled from a girl between 2 and 10 years old with multiple sclerosis. The CDR3 DNA follows: TGTGCCTGGAGCGGGAGCACAGATACGCAGTATTTT. This translates into CAWSGSTDTQYF.